This T cell receptor (beta chain) emerged from a study of spatial heterogeneity in lung cancer. A single record per CDR3 protein comes from TCRdb applying MiXCR to the 5' RACE reads. The data show more than 15,000 distinct CDR3 sequences, with approximately 6.2% seen just once and around 7% held by the top ten. Described time point: sample taken at primary tumor resection. Study observations and caveats: Alpha and beta chain coverage of tumor T cells was estimated at about 7% and 13%, respectively. The number of expanded tumor alpha and beta chains correlated with mutation number.

This clonotype has at least ten counts. Its antigen remains unknown. This beta chain appears as a stray read in a library generated for alpha chains; its size is not informative. The clonotype was recovered from a male donor with early-stage non-small cell lung cancer. Material: lung tumor tissue, obtained at surgery.

The CDR3 protein is CASSPGTAGGQFF. The CDR3 nucleotides read TGTGCCAGCAGCCCGGGGACAGCCGGGGGGCAGTTCTTC. The chain links TRBV5-4 to TRBJ2-1, with D possibly being TRBD1 (7 bases). This CDR3 has 13 residues. The V gene's germline CDR1 is SGHNT and CDR2 YYREEE (reference sequence). Trimming took off 4 bases at V and 12 bases at J, with 17 bases between the two ends.